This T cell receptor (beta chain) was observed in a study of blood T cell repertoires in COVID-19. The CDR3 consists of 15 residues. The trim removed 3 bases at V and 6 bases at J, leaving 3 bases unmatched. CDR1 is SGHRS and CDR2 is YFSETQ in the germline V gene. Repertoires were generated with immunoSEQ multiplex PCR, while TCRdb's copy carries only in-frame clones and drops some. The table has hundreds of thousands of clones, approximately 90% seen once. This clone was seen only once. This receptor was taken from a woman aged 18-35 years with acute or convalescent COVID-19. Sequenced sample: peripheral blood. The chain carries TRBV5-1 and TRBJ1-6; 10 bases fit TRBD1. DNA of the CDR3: TGCGCCAGCAGCTCCGGGACAGGGGTTAATTCACCCCTCCACTTT. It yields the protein CASSSGTGVNSPLHF. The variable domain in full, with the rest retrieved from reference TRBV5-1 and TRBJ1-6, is KAGVTQTPRYLIKTRGQQVTLSCSPISGHRSVSWYQQTPGQGLQFLFEYFSETQRNKGNFPGRFSGRQFSNSRSEMNVSTLELGDSALYLCASSSGTGVNSPLHFGNGTRLTVT.